The 5 T cell receptor beta chains reported below all come from one sample, sequenced in a study of T cells after yellow fever vaccination. From the 5' RACE reads, TCRdb called clonotypes with MiXCR, one entry per CDR3 protein. The profile covers 160,000 or so distinct CDR3 sequences, with approximately 6.8% appearing a single time and roughly 2.5% taken by the ten largest. Specimen: CD4+ T cells sorted from PBMCs, collected 5 days after the first yellow fever vaccination. These receptors originate from a young man who received the YFV17D yellow fever vaccine.

This clonotype was recorded at least ten times. The chain couples TRBV3-1 to TRBJ1-4; D is possibly TRBD1 (5 bases). The germline gives CDR1 LGHDT, CDR2 YNNKEL (reference sequence). CDR3 size: 15 residues. V gave up 4 bases and J gave up 7 bases, with 16 bases separating them. CDR3 sequence (DNA): TGTGCCAGCAGCCGGCGGGACCTGGCGAGTGAAAAACTGTTTTTT. Its protein product is CASSRRDLASEKLFF.

This chain links TRBV20-1 with TRBJ2-1; maybe TRBD2 (5 bases). This CDR3 has 13 amino acids. V was cut by 3 bases and J by 3 bases, with 9 bases left in between. CDR1 is DFQATT, CDR2 SNEGSKA, per germline (reference sequence). The CDR3 region has the DNA TGCAGTGCTAGCCGGGCGGGCTACAATGAGCAGTTCTTC. Protein product: CSASRAGYNEQFF.

V is TRBV18 and J is TRBJ2-2, with 8 bases fitting TRBD1. The length of the CDR3 is 15 residues. The germline CDR1 and CDR2 sequences are KGHSH and LQKENI. J gave up 5 bases and V 4 bases, and 6 bases lay outside the gene matches. Written as DNA, the CDR3 is TGTGCCAGCTCACGAAGACAGGGGATGACCGGGGAGCTGTTTTTT. Protein sequence: CASSRRQGMTGELFF.

There are many counts of this clonotype. This chain uses TRBV18 with TRBJ2-4, with unresolved D. In germline, CDR1 is KGHSH, CDR2 LQKENI. V dropped 2 bases and J dropped 1 base, with 6 bases sitting between them. The CDR3 extends over 14 amino acids. The CDR3 sequence is CASSPGLAKNIQYF. The CDR3 nucleotides are TGTGCCAGCTCACCAGGGTTGGCCAAAAACATTCAGTACTTC.

The chain uses TRBV5-1 and TRBJ1-1; 9 nucleotides line up with TRBD1. Per the germline V gene, CDR1 is SGHRS and CDR2 is YFSETQ. Germline trimming cut 2 bases from V and 4 bases from J; bases unmatched to any gene: 3. This CDR3 contains 14 residues. The CDR3: CASSFTGGATEAFF. Here the CDR3 DNA reads TGCGCCAGCAGCTTTACAGGGGGCGCCACTGAAGCTTTCTTT.